The text below deals with one T cell receptor (beta chain). This CDR3 region has 13 residues. Looked up from germline, CDR1 is SQVTM and CDR2 is ANQGSEA. This sample is part of a study of early T cells in non-severe SARS-CoV-2 infection. About the research overall: Sequencing used unsorted whole-blood bulk RNA, so chains lack pairing.

Using its own MiXCR run on the 5' RACE reads, TCRdb lists one record per CDR3 protein. The sample records 35,000 to 50,000 distinct CDR3 sequences, around a quarter being singletons. This chain links TRBV29-1 with TRBJ2-5; 8 bases are a match to TRBD2. The origin of this receptor is an adult who was a healthcare worker with PCR-confirmed SARS-CoV-2 infection or an uninfected control (not recorded which). This specimen consisted of whole blood, obtained at baseline. CDR3 amino acids: CSSRSGAQETQYF. In DNA, the CDR3 is TGCAGTTCCCGTAGCGGGGCCCAAGAGACCCAGTACTTC.